The 8 T cell receptor beta chains listed next were all sequenced from one sample in a study of follicular helper T cells after annual influenza vaccination. Libraries were prepared by immunoSEQ multiplex PCR; TCRdb keeps only in-frame clonotypes and omits some of them. This table has approximately 5,700 clones, almost 85% appearing once. The time point here: 2015-2016 season, 7 days after influenza vaccination. The sample in question was CXCR5+ CD38- circulating T follicular helper cells from blood, obtained 7 days after influenza vaccination. Subset reported: circulating Tfh, non-naive CD4+CXCR5+PD-1+ (ICOS+CD38+ or ICOS-CD38-). The receptors here all came from an adult who received the influenza vaccine.

This chain connects TRBV10-3 to TRBJ1-5; no firm D call. Between the trimmed V and J ends, which lost 0 bases and 7 bases, there was a span of 7 bases. This CDR3 region has 13 residues. Germline V gene sequence: CDR1 ENHRY, CDR2 SYGVKD. The CDR3 protein is CAISESWEQPQHF. The CDR3 bases are TGTGCCATCAGTGAGTCCTGGGAACAGCCCCAGCATTTT.

The rearrangement joins TRBV6-1 to TRBJ2-7; no firm D call. The CDR3 runs 15 residues. Germline-derived CDR1 and CDR2 are MNHNS and SASEGT. Trimming left V 8 bases short and J 4 bases short, with 21 bases between. CDR3: CASAIDPGRIYEQYF. CDR3 in DNA: TGTGCCAGCGCGATAGATCCTGGACGGATATACGAGCAGTACTTC.

The chain recombines TRBV5-1 with TRBJ1-6; the match to TRBD1 covers 8 bases. Germline trimming cut 5 bases from V and 8 bases from J; bases unmatched to any gene: 9. Germline V gene data show CDR1 as SGHRS and CDR2 as YFSETQ. The CDR3 loop spans 15 amino acids. The CDR3 region is CASRPTGGMDSPLHF. As DNA, the CDR3 is TGCGCCAGCAGACCTACAGGGGGAATGGATTCACCCCTCCACTTT.

The chain links TRBV2 to TRBJ1-2; 7 bases are a match to TRBD1. Germline V lookup: CDR1 SNHLY, CDR2 FYNNEI. CDR3 length equals 13 residues. Trimming removed 5 bases from V and 8 bases from J; junction bases left unmatched: 8. Here the CDR3 DNA reads TGTGCCAGCAGTACTACAGGGGCAGGGGGCTACACCTTC. Encoded protein: CASSTTGAGGYTF.

This clone was counted a few times. V gene TRBV5-8 combines with J gene TRBJ2-7; D remains unclear. This CDR3 comprises 15 residues. With 0 bases removed from V and 4 bases from J, the gap between germline ends came to 14 bases. The germline V gene has CDR1 SGHTS and CDR2 YDEGEE. The CDR3 loop is CASSLEGMRGYEQYF. In nucleotides, the CDR3 is TGTGCCAGCAGCTTGGAAGGTATGCGAGGATACGAGCAGTACTTC.

This clone is a singleton in its sample. The gene calls are TRBV7-8 and TRBJ1-5; TRBD1 is a possible D gene (5 bases). Germline CDR1 SGHVS, CDR2 FQNEAQ. V was trimmed by 5 bases and J by 5 bases, leaving 7 bases between them. This CDR3 is built from 12 residues. The CDR3 reads CASSVGDQPQHF. In DNA form, the CDR3 reads TGTGCCAGCAGCGTGGGGGATCAGCCCCAGCATTTT.

The V call is TRBV19, the J call TRBJ2-3, with D maybe TRBD2 (6 bases). Germline V CDR1 and CDR2: LNHDA, SQIVND (reference sequence). This CDR3 is 14 amino acids long. The V and J ends lost 3 bases and 6 bases respectively, with 13 bases between them. CDR3 nucleotides: TGTGCCAGTAGTATTATGGGGGACTCGGATACGCAGTATTTT. Translated, it gives CASSIMGDSDTQYF.

The chain recombines TRBV6-5 with TRBJ1-3; weak D call: TRBD1 (5 bases). Trimming took 8 bases from V and 2 from J, leaving 13 bases between them. The CDR3 is made up of 14 amino acids. Germline V gene sequence: CDR1 MNHEY, CDR2 SVGAGI. For the CDR3, the DNA is TGTGCCAGCGGGGCCGGGACGGCTGGAAACACCATATATTTT. Encoded protein: CASGAGTAGNTIYF.